The subject of this entry is one T cell receptor beta chain. Its specificity is not known. Expressed TCRB transcripts were sequenced after all isolated RNA was converted to cDNA. Measured with immunoSEQ multiplex PCR; TCRdb has only the in-frame clones, and not every one. The data show 200,000 to 250,000 clones, more than 65% seen once. The source of the sample is a study of beta chain features in type 1 diabetes. The wider study: Healthy donors and patients had similar age, gender and cell yields. The study's findings and limits: For Type 1 diabetes patients, all four CD4+ subsets carried TCRB CDR3s that were moderately but significantly shorter. Individuals with type 1 diabetes displayed fewer insertions and more deletions at VDJ junctions.

This CDR3 spans 14 amino acids. Germline V gene sequence: CDR1 GTSNPN, CDR2 SVGIG (reference sequence). V gave up 1 base and J gave up 5 bases, with 9 bases separating them. V is TRBV30 and J is TRBJ1-6; D is undetermined. The sequencing input was naive CD4+ T cells from blood. The origin of this receptor is a young man in good health. The CDR3, as DNA: TGTGCCTGGAGTGGGTACACCAATAATTCACCCCTCCACTTT. It codes for CAWSGYTNNSPLHF. The complete variable domain, with remaining parts taken from reference TRBV30 and TRBJ1-6, reads SQTIHQWPATLVQPVGSPLSLECTVEGTSNPNLYWYRQAAGRGLQLLFYSVGIGQISSEVPQNLSASRPQDRQFILSSKKLLLSDSGFYLCAWSGYTNNSPLHFGNGTRLTVT.